One sample yielded the 23 T cell receptor beta chains listed below, sequenced in a study of T-cell reconstitution after alpha-beta-depleted transplantation in children. Unique molecular identifiers were incorporated into the prepared TCRbeta library. TCRdb re-derived calls from the PCR reads in MiXCR, one entry per CDR3 protein. The sample lists about 360,000 distinct CDR3 sequences; roughly 15% were seen once. Sequenced here: PBMCs, sampled from the stem cell graft. Receptors originate from a human donor who donated a stem cell graft to a child with Fanconi anemia.

This chain joins TRBV7-3 and TRBJ2-3; 8 nucleotides align to TRBD2. Trimming cost V 5 bases and J 6 bases; bases outside gene matches: 7. Per the germline V gene, CDR1 is SGHTA and CDR2 is FQGTGA. The CDR3 totals 14 residues. This CDR3 is CASSPRGGLDTQYF. The CDR3 DNA sequence: TGTGCCAGCAGCCCCCGGGGGGGCCTCGATACGCAGTATTTT. The full variable domain, with the rest looked up from reference TRBV7-3 and TRBJ2-3, is GAGVSQTPSNKVTEKGKYVELRCDPISGHTALYWYRQSLGQGPEFLIYFQGTGAADDSGLPNDRFFAVRPEGSVSTLKIQRTERGDSAVYLCASSPRGGLDTQYFGPGTRLTVL.

This chain links TRBV27 with TRBJ2-1; tentatively, D is TRBD1 or TRBD2 (6 bases each). Germline-derived CDR1 and CDR2 are MNHEY and SMNVEV (reference sequence). CDR3 length: 16 residues. The V end lost 4 bases, the J end lost 7 bases, and 20 bases lay between the germline ends. The CDR3 DNA reads as TGTGCCAGCAGTTGGGGGGCGCAGGGTGGTCGGAATGAGCAGTTCTTC. This translates into CASSWGAQGGRNEQFF.

V gene TRBV4-2 combines with J gene TRBJ1-5; 8 bases match TRBD1. CDR3 length: 17 residues. Germline CDR1 and CDR2: LGHNA and YNFKEQ. The J segment lost 2 bases and the V segment lost 0 bases, leaving 6 bases of the junction unmatched. This CDR3 reads CASSQEKGTGGNQPQHF. Written as DNA, the CDR3 is TGTGCCAGCAGCCAAGAGAAAGGGACAGGCGGCAATCAGCCCCAGCATTTT.

The chain couples TRBV3-1 to TRBJ2-6, with unresolved D. This CDR3 contains 17 residues. Trimming pared 0 bases from V and 2 bases from J, leaving 11 bases between. Per the germline V gene, CDR1 is LGHDT and CDR2 is YNNKEL (reference sequence). DNA for the CDR3: TGTGCCAGCAGCCAAGAGTATCGAGGAGCTGGGGCCAACGTCCTGACTTTC. Translated, it gives CASSQEYRGAGANVLTF.

At least ten counts were recorded for this clonotype. The chain couples TRBV20-1 to TRBJ2-5; no definite D call. Germline CDR1 is DFQATT and CDR2 is SNEGSKA (reference sequence). The CDR3 loop spans 14 amino acids. Trimming left V 2 bases short and J 4 bases short, with 14 bases between. The DNA for the CDR3 is TGCAGTGCTAGACCGCACCCATCTGGAGAGACCCAGTACTTC. It translates to CSARPHPSGETQYF.

The chain carries TRBV6-1 and TRBJ1-5; no reliable D call. The CDR3 has 16 residues. Trimming removed 5 bases from V and 1 base from J, with 15 bases in between. Germline V gene lookup returns CDR1 MNHNS and CDR2 SASEGT. The CDR3 loop is CASSIGPQGSNQPQHF. The CDR3 coding sequence is TGTGCCAGCAGTATTGGACCCCAAGGGAGCAATCAGCCCCAGCATTTT.

The J gene is TRBJ1-2, the V gene TRBV5-6; D might be TRBD1 (5 bases). The germline V and J ends were trimmed by 1 base and 6 bases, with 16 bases remaining between them. The CDR3 spans 15 residues. In germline, CDR1 is SGHDT, CDR2 YYEEEE. CDR3 residues: CASSLISGWGHGYTF. The CDR3 DNA reads as TGTGCCAGCAGCTTGATCTCCGGCTGGGGACATGGCTACACCTTC.

This clonotype was seen more than once but under ten times. The V call is TRBV5-1, the J call TRBJ1-6; unclear D gene. The CDR3 is 17 amino acids. V gave up 0 bases and J gave up 0 bases, with 10 bases separating them. Germline values: CDR1 SGHRS, CDR2 YFSETQ. The CDR3 DNA reads TGCGCCAGCAGCTTGGCCGGGGTAGGCTCCTATAATTCACCCCTCCACTTT. Translated: CASSLAGVGSYNSPLHF.

This clonotype was seen a handful of times. The genes are TRBV18 and TRBJ2-7; 7 bases align to TRBD2. CDR1 is KGHSH, CDR2 LQKENI, per germline. The trim removed 2 bases at V and 6 bases at J, leaving 4 bases unmatched. The CDR3 covers 13 residues. Written as DNA, the CDR3 is TGTGCCAGCTCACCAGGGAGGGAGGGCGAGCAGTACGTC. Protein product: CASSPGREGEQYV.

This clonotype was detected many times. This chain links TRBV10-2 with TRBJ1-6; possibly TRBD1 for D (6 bases). Trimming left V 0 bases short and J 8 bases short, with 8 bases between. The CDR3 extends over 14 amino acids. Per germline, CDR1 WSHSY and CDR2 SAAADI. CDR3 in DNA: TGCGCCAGCAGTGAGTCAGGGGGGTATTCACCCCTCCACTTT. It encodes CASSESGGYSPLHF.

This clonotype was seen a handful of times. The genes are TRBV5-1 and TRBJ2-1; 14 positions agree with TRBD2. There are 15 residues in the CDR3. CDR1 SGHRS and CDR2 YFSETQ come from the germline V gene. J lost 12 bases, V lost 5 bases, and 10 bases had no gene match. CDR3 coding DNA: TGCGCCAGCAGTCGACTAGCGGGGGGGCGCAGTGTGCAGTTCTTC. Its protein product is CASSRLAGGRSVQFF.

This clonotype was detected many times. J is TRBJ1-1 and V is TRBV5-1, with D possibly being TRBD1 (6 bases). The CDR3 runs 14 residues. V lost 1 base and J 0 bases, leaving 7 bases between the germline ends. Per germline, CDR1 SGHRS and CDR2 YFSETQ. In DNA form, the CDR3 reads TGCGCCAGCAGCTTGCGGACAGTGAACACTGAAGCTTTCTTT. Residues: CASSLRTVNTEAFF.

In its sample, this clonotype was seen a few times. This chain joins TRBV5-1 and TRBJ1-1; the D gene is possibly TRBD1 (5 bases). CDR1 is SGHRS, CDR2 YFSETQ, per germline. V was trimmed by 4 bases and J by 1 base, leaving 11 bases between them. The CDR3 is made up of 14 amino acids. This CDR3 is CASSRDPENTEAFF. Written as DNA, the CDR3 is TGCGCCAGCAGCCGGGACCCCGAGAACACTGAAGCTTTCTTT.

The chain carries TRBV20-1 and TRBJ2-1; 11 nucleotides agree with TRBD2. V lost 3 bases, J lost 5 bases, and 12 bases stayed unmatched. The CDR3 consists of 17 residues. CDR1 and CDR2 (germline): DFQATT, SNEGSKA (reference sequence). In DNA, the CDR3 is TGCAGTGCTAGGCGCCCTTCTCTAGCGGGGGGCAACAATGAGCAGTTCTTC. It is translated as CSARRPSLAGGNNEQFF.

V gene TRBV6-1 combines with J gene TRBJ2-3, with a weak D call TRBD1 (6 bases). The CDR3 has 15 amino acids. V dropped 11 bases and J dropped 0 bases, with 18 bases sitting between them. Germline V lookup: CDR1 MNHNS, CDR2 SASEGT. The CDR3 DNA sequence: TGTGCCGACAGGCAGGGGTTCGTTAGCACAGATACGCAGTATTTT. Amino acids: CADRQGFVSTDTQYF.

The rearrangement uses TRBV11-1 and TRBJ2-7, with 10 bases matching TRBD2. Germline lookup yields CDR1 SGHAT and CDR2 FQDESV (reference sequence). The CDR3 has 15 amino acids. With V trimmed by 0 bases and J by 3 bases, 2 bases remained unmatched. Here the CDR3 reads CASSLAGTSDYEQYF. DNA for the CDR3: TGTGCCAGCAGCTTAGCCGGGACTAGCGACTACGAGCAGTACTTC.

This clonotype has more than one count but fewer than ten. V usage is TRBV29-1 and J usage is TRBJ2-3, with D unresolved. Germline CDR1 reads SQVTM; CDR2 reads ANQGSEA. The CDR3 extends over 12 amino acids. The ends were cut back, 6 bases at V and 1 base at J, with 8 bases in the middle. The CDR3 DNA reads as TGCAGCGTCGGTCGTGGCACAGATACGCAGTATTTT. Encoded protein: CSVGRGTDTQYF.

This clonotype was recorded a few times. This chain links TRBV7-8 with TRBJ2-4; 9 nucleotides match TRBD1. Trimming took 4 bases from V and 6 from J; bases not matched to a gene: 7. This CDR3 is 15 amino acids long. Germline lookup yields CDR1 SGHVS and CDR2 FQNEAQ. As DNA, the CDR3 is TGTGCCAGCAGCTCCGGTGGGACAGGGCTAAACATTCAGTACTTC. Protein: CASSSGGTGLNIQYF.

This CDR3 reads CASSLSISTGELFF. The CDR3, as DNA: TGTGCCAGCAGTTTATCAATTTCGACCGGGGAGCTGTTTTTT. The V gene is TRBV28, the J gene TRBJ2-2, with D hard to call. Germline values: CDR1 MDHEN, CDR2 SYDVKM. With 1 base removed from V and 5 bases from J, the gap between germline ends came to 8 bases. The CDR3 extends over 14 amino acids. The full variable domain, with the rest looked up from reference TRBV28 and TRBJ2-2, is DVKVTQSSRYLVKRTGEKVFLECVQDMDHENMFWYRQDPGLGLRLIYFSYDVKMKEKGDIPEGYSVSREKKERFSLILESASTNQTSMYLCASSLSISTGELFFGEGSRLTVL.

This sequence joins TRBV3-1 and TRBJ2-7, with 7 bases identical to TRBD1. V shed 4 bases and J 4 bases; nucleotides not matched to a gene: 7. Germline V gene sequence: CDR1 LGHDT, CDR2 YNNKEL (reference sequence). This CDR3 is built from 14 residues. CDR3 bases: TGTGCCAGCAGCCTCGGGACAGAGACATACGAGCAGTACGTC. Amino acids: CASSLGTETYEQYV.

The chain links TRBV7-2 to TRBJ1-5; TRBD1 is a possible D gene (5 bases). This CDR3 has 14 amino acids. From germline, CDR1 is SGHTA and CDR2 FQGNSA. Trimming left V 7 bases short and J 9 bases short, with 19 bases between. As DNA, the CDR3 is TGTGCCAGCATCCTCTCGAGCGGGGCCGGGCCCCAGCATTTT. It codes for CASILSSGAGPQHF.

This chain connects TRBV9 to TRBJ2-5; the D gene is possibly TRBD2 (6 bases). This CDR3 spans 14 amino acids. Per the germline V gene, CDR1 is SGDLS and CDR2 is YYNGEE. V lost 4 bases and J 1 base, leaving 11 bases between the germline ends. The CDR3, as DNA: TGTGCCAGCAGCCCCGGGGGAGGCCAAGAGACCCAGTACTTC. It translates to CASSPGGGQETQYF.

The table lists this clonotype with a few counts. The rearrangement links TRBV15 to TRBJ1-1, with TRBD1 matching over 8 bases. The J segment lost 1 base and the V segment lost 0 bases, leaving 1 base of the junction unmatched. Germline assignment: CDR1 LNHNV and CDR2 YYDKDF (reference sequence). The CDR3 loop spans 15 amino acids. CDR3: CATSRDGQGNTEAFF. DNA of the CDR3: TGTGCCACCAGCAGAGATGGACAGGGGAACACTGAAGCTTTCTTT. Supplemented by reference TRBV15 and TRBJ1-1, the full variable domain reads DAMVIQNPRYQVTQFGKPVTLSCSQTLNHNVMYWYQQKSSQAPKLLFHYYDKDFNNEADTPDNFQSRRPNTSFCFLDIRSPGLGDTAMYLCATSRDGQGNTEAFFGQGTRLTVV.